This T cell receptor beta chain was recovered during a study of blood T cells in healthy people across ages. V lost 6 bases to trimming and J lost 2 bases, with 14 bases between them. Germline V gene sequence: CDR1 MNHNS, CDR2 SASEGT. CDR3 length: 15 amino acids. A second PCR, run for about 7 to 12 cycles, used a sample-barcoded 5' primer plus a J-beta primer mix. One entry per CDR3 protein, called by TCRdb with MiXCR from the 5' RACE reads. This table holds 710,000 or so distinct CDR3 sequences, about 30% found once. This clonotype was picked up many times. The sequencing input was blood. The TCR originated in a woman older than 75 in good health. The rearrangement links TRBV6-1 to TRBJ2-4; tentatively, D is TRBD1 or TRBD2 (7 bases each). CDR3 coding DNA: TGTGCCAGCAGCCAGGGGGGGGCGACCAAAAACATTCAGTACTTC. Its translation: CASSQGGATKNIQYF.